This T cell receptor beta chain was identified in a study of T-cell reconstitution after alpha-beta-depleted transplantation in children. Germline V gene data show CDR1 as ENHRY and CDR2 as SYGVKD. CDR3 length equals 16 residues. Trimming took 3 bases from V and 2 from J; bases not matched to a gene: 9. Unique molecular identifiers were used to barcode this TCRbeta library. TCRdb fed the PCR reads into MiXCR, producing one record per CDR3 protein. Here the sample spans about 200,000 distinct CDR3 sequences, 8.4% being singletons. This clonotype appeared a few times. The specimen comprised PBMCs, mostly from graft donor cells, sampled 360 days after TCRalphabeta/CD19-depleted stem cell transplant. The receptor was derived from a male patient between 2 and 10 years old who had a stem cell transplant for acute myeloid leukemia, so the T cells may come from the graft donor. This chain connects TRBV10-3 to TRBJ2-7, with TRBD1 matching 8 bases. The CDR3 DNA reads as TGTGCCATCAGTGATCACCCCGGGACAGGAGCCTACGAGCAGTACTTC. It codes for CAISDHPGTGAYEQYF.